The subject of this entry is one T cell receptor (beta chain). In the authors' workflow: Amplification of reference gene primers was used by the study to estimate nucleated cell counts. Produced via immunoSEQ multiplex PCR; TCRdb's table is partial and in-frame only. V and J calls and clone size are given by that table; D and trimming were obtained from the DNA. The table records under 120,000 clones, approximately 79% of them present only once. This sample was taken from a study of blood T cell repertoires in COVID-19. Overall study context: Acute and convalescent COVID-19 specimens originated in the United States, Italy and Spain. PBMCs, B-cell-depleted T cells, or T cells were the source of the cDNA or gDNA that made up the material.

V was clipped by 5 bases and J by 3 bases, with 16 bases between them. The CDR3 loop spans 15 amino acids. CDR1 and CDR2 (germline): SEHNR, FQNEAQ (reference sequence). Sequencing was performed on peripheral blood. The chain carries TRBV7-9 and TRBJ2-5; D is possibly TRBD2 (6 bases). This clonotype was sampled from a man aged 70-80 years with active or convalescent COVID-19. CDR3 protein: CASSPGGGVEETQYF. In DNA, the CDR3 is TGTGCCAGCAGCCCGGGTGGAGGGGTCGAAGAGACCCAGTACTTC.